These T cell receptor beta chains were read from a single sample in a study of beta chain features in type 1 diabetes. Measured with immunoSEQ multiplex PCR; TCRdb has only the in-frame clones, and not every one. The sample lists some 140,000 clones, 7% to 10% occurring once. Sequenced: central memory CD4+ T cells from blood. The receptors stem from a man aged 18-30 years in good health. Both conserved end residues are part of each CDR3.

CDR3 protein,V gene
CASSANIYRGELFF,TRBV9
CASSPRVGGSYNEQFF,TRBV27
CATSSWTGSSYNEQFF,TRBV15
CSVVPGQTSSPEQYF,TRBV29-1
CASSDTPNLSGTAYGYTF,TRBV2
CASSLGRGSNQPQHF,TRBV5-4
CASSLDGGGSYNEQFF,TRBV5-1
CASSLRGLAGYNEQFF,TRBV5-1
CASSSGQTSSYNSPLHF,TRBV5-4
CASSPPPGNTEAFF,TRBV18
CASSLAGPGVSDTQYF,TRBV5-1
CASSIGGTGNEKLFF,TRBV19
CASSLWRDTEAFF,TRBV27
CASSFQGVDTQYF,TRBV5-4
CASSSLRDRLYEQYF,TRBV11-2
CASRRNEDSPLHF,TRBV10-2
CASSPKTGESGNTIYF,TRBV18
CASEVWREKLFF,TRBV2
CASSPEAGGYGYTF,TRBV7-8
CASSHQTGVITDTQYF,TRBV4-3
CASSVGGGGSSYNEQFF,TRBV9
CSVVSPDTYEQYF,TRBV29-1
CASSPWTGQGNIQYF,TRBV7-2
CASRGVRKADTDTQYF,TRBV5-8
CASSLGGTVSNNEQFF,TRBV7-2
CASSPGQGGDQPQHF,TRBV18
CASSKGGFGNQPQHF,TRBV2
CASSPGGRGRNEQFF,TRBV7-8
CASSLTTGGDTQYF,TRBV7-3
CSAPSTDTQYF,TRBV20-1
CASSNTGGDSPLHF,TRBV7-9
CASSKGSNNEQFF,TRBV19
CASSRAGGGDTQYF,TRBV5-6
CSVLTGGWEQYF,TRBV29-1
CASSPERGGNEQFF,TRBV18
CASSAGGENTGELFF,TRBV9
CASSSSGQPNSPLHF,TRBV7-9
CASSLTGGRFGDTQYF,TRBV7-9
CASSSPSRAQYF,TRBV6-5
CASSLVQGQGNEQFF,TRBV5-4
CASSPAGRGTQYF,TRBV7-2
CASSLGGTHGNTIYF,TRBV7-2
CASSPLGGIGELFF,TRBV7-8
CASSQGGLSRTYNEQFF,TRBV14
CASSLDRGPGGNTIYF,TRBV5-6
CASSRWTGGILDTQYF,TRBV7-2
CASNKIVAGGNNEQFF,TRBV19
CASRSGQMNTEAFF,TRBV5-1
CASSPTSGGFTGELFF,TRBV9
CASRMTVTDTQYF,TRBV28
CASRGQGAGSEQFF,TRBV6-5
CASSLVGAPGYTF,TRBV7-8
CASSRDSNTEAFF,TRBV7-9
CASSEGLYNYGYTF,TRBV28
CASRGGVGNEQFF,TRBV7-2
CSVPITSASYNEQFF,TRBV29-1